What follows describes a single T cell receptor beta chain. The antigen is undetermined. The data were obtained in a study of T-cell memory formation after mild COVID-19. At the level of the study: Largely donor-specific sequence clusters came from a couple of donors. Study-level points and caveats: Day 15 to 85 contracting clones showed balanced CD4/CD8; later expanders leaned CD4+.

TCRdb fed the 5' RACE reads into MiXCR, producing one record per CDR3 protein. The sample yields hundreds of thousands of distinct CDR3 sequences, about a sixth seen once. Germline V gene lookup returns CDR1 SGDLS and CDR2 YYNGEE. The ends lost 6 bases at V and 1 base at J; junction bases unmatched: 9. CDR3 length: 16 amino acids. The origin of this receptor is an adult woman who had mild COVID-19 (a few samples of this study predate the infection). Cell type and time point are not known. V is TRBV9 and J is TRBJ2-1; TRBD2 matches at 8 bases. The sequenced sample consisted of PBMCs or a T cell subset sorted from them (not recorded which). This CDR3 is CASTPPAGGSYNEQFF. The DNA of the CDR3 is TGTGCCAGCACCCCCCCGGCGGGGGGTTCCTACAATGAGCAGTTCTTC.